The T cell receptor (beta chain) described here comes from a study of blood T cell repertoires in COVID-19. Some clones are missing from TCRdb's copy, which holds only in-frame ones; the method was immunoSEQ multiplex PCR. The table records about 270,000 clones, approximately 90% of them present only once. Germline CDR1 LGHDT, CDR2 YNNKEL (reference sequence). The CDR3 consists of 20 residues. V gave up 0 bases and J gave up 1 base; unmatched junction bases: 8. The clonotype originates from a man aged 35-49 years who had been exposed to COVID-19. The sample consisted of PBMCs or T cells enriched from blood (not recorded which). This sequence joins TRBV3-1 (or the pseudogene TRBV3-2) and TRBJ2-1, with 14 bases aligning to TRBD2. In DNA, the CDR3 is TGTGCCAGCAGCCAAGATCTTTTAGGACTAGCGGGAGGTTCCTACAATGAGCAGTTCTTC. As protein: CASSQDLLGLAGGSYNEQFF.